The clone carrying this TCR beta chain was seen ten or more times. The antigen is not known. This specimen belongs to a study of T-cell memory formation after mild COVID-19. V lost 5 bases, J lost 5 bases, and 5 bases stayed unmatched. The germline V gene encodes CDR1 MGHDK and CDR2 SYGVNS. The CDR3 totals 13 residues. Whole-study findings and limits: In pre-infection memory, a portion of responding clones appeared, which suggested that cross-reactive memory joined.

From 5'RACE with constant-segment primers came TCR alpha and TCR beta cDNA libraries that carried sample barcodes and UMIs. TCRdb itself ran the 5' RACE reads through MiXCR, one entry per CDR3 protein. Among about 400,000 distinct CDR3 sequences, around an eighth were seen once, and the ten largest hold about 20%. J is TRBJ1-1 and V is TRBV25-1; TRBD1 matches at 7 bases. The sequence was collected from a man between 18 and 29 years old who had mild COVID-19 (a few samples of this study predate the infection). Cell type and time point are not known. The source material was PBMCs or a T cell subset sorted from them (not recorded which). The CDR3 spells CASSKGQRTEAFF. The CDR3 nucleotides are TGTGCCAGCAGTAAGGGACAGAGGACTGAAGCTTTCTTT.